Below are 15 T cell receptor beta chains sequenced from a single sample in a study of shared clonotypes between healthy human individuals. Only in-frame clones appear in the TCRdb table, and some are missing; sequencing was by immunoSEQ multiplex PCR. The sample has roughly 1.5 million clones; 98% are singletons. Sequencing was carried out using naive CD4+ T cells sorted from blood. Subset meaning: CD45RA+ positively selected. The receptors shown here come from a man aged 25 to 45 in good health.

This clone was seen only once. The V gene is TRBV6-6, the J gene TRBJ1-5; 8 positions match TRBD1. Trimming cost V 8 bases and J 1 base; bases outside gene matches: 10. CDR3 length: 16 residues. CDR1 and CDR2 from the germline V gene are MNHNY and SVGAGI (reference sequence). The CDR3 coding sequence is TGTGCCAGCGCCGATCCAGGGGGCGGAAGCAATCAGCCCCAGCATTTT. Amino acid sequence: CASADPGGGSNQPQHF.

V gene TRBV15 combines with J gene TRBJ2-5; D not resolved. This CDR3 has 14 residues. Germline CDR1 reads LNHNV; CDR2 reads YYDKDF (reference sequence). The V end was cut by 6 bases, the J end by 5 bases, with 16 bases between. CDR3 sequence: CATSAPLRWETQYF. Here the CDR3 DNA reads TGTGCCACCAGTGCCCCTCTGAGGTGGGAGACCCAGTACTTC.

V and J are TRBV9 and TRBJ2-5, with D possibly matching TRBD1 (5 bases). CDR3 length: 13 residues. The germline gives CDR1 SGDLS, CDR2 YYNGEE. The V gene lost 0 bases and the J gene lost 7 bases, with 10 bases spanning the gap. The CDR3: CASSVEIQGTQYF. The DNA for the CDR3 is TGTGCCAGCAGCGTAGAAATCCAGGGGACCCAGTACTTC.

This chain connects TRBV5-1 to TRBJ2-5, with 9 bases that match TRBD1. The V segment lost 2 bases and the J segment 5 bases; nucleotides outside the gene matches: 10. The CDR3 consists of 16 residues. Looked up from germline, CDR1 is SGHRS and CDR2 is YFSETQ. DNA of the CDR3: TGCGCCAGCAGCTTAAATCCAACAGGGGGCGATGAGACCCAGTACTTC. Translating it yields CASSLNPTGGDETQYF.

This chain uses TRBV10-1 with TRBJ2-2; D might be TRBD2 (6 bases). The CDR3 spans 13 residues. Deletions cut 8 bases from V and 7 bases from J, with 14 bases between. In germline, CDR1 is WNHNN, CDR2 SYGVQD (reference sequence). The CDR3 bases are TGCGCCAGCTCCAGATGGAGGGGCGGGGAGCTGTTTTTT. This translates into CASSRWRGGELFF.

CDR3 protein: CASSHTGQSTYEQYF. Written as DNA, the CDR3 is TGTGCCAGCTCACATACAGGGCAGTCTACCTACGAGCAGTACTTC. The chain carries TRBV18 and TRBJ2-7, with D tentatively TRBD1 (6 bases). V was shortened by 4 bases and J by 2 bases, with 15 bases between the two germline ends. Germline-derived CDR1 and CDR2 are KGHSH and LQKENI. This CDR3 contains 15 residues.

The CDR3 sequence: CASKSVRGVAGELFF. The CDR3 nucleotides read TGTGCCAGCAAGAGCGTGCGCGGGGTCGCCGGGGAGCTGTTTTTT. J is TRBJ2-2 and V is TRBV27; D is possibly TRBD2 (6 bases). The V gene lost 7 bases and the J gene lost 6 bases, with 18 bases spanning the gap. This CDR3 is 15 amino acids long. Germline CDR1 and CDR2: MNHEY and SMNVEV (reference sequence).

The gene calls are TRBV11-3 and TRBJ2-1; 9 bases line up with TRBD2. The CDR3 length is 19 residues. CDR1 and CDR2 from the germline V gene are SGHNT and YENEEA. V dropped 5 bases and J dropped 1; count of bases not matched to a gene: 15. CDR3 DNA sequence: TGTGCCAGCAGCCCAAGAGGGGCTAGCGGGATCTCATCCTACAATGAGCAGTTCTTC. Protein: CASSPRGASGISSYNEQFF.

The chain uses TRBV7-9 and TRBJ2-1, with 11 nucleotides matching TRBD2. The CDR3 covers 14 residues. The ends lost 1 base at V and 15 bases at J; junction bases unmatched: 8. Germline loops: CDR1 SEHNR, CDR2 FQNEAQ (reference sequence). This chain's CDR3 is CASSLEGLAARTFF. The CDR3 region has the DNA TGTGCCAGCAGCTTAGAGGGACTAGCGGCGCGGACGTTCTTC.

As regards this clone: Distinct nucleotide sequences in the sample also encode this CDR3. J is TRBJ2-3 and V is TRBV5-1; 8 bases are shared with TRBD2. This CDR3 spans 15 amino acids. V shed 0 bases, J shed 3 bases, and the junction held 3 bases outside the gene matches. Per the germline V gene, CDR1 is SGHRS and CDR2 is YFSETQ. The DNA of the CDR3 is TGCGCCAGCAGCTTGGGAGCGGGAGAAACAGATACGCAGTATTTT. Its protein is CASSLGAGETDTQYF.

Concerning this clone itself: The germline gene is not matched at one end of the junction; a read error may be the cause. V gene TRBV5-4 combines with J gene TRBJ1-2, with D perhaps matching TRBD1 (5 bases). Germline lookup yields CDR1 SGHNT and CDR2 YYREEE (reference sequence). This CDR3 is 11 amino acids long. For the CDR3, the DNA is TGTGCCAGCAGCTCAGAGGGGCCTGGGAGCTTC. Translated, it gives CASSSEGPGSF.

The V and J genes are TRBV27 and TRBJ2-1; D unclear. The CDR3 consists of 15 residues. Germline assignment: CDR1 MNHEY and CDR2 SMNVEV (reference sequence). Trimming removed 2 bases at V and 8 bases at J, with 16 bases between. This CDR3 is CASSLLGQATDEQFF. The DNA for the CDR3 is TGTGCCAGCAGTTTACTCGGGCAGGCTACGGATGAGCAGTTCTTC.

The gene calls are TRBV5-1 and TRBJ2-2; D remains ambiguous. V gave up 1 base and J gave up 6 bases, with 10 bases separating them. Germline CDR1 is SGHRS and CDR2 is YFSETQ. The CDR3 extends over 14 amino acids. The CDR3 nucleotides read TGCGCCAGCAGCTTGTTTGAGATGGCCGGGGAGCTGTTTTTT. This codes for CASSLFEMAGELFF.

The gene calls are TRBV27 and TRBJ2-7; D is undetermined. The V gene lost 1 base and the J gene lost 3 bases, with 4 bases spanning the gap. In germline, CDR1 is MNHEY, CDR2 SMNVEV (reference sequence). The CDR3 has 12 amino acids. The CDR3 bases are TGTGCCAGCAGTTTATGGTGCTACGAGCAGTACTTC. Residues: CASSLWCYEQYF.

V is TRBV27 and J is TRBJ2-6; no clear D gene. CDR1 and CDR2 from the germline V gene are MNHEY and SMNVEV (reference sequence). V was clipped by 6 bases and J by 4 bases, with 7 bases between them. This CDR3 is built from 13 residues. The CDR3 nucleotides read TGTGCCAGCAGGATGTCCGGGGCCAACGTCCTGACTTTC. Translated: CASRMSGANVLTF.